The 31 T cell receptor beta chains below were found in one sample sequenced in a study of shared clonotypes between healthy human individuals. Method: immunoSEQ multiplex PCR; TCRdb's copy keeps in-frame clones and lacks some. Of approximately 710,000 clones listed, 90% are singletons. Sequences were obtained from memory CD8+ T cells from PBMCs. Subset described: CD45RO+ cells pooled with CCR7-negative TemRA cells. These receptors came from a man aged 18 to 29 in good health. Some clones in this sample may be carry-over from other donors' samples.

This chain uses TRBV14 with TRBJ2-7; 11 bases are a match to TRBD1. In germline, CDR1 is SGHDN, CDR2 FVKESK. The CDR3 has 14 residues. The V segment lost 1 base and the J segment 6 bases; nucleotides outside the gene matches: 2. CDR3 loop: CASSQGTGGSEQYF. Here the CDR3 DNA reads TGTGCCAGCAGCCAAGGGACAGGGGGCTCCGAGCAGTACTTC.

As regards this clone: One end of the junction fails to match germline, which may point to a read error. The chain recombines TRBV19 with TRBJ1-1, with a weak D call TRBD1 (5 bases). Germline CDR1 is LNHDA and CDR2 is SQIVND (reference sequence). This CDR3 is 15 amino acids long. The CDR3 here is CASSIMTGLNIEAFF. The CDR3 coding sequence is TGTGCCAGTAGTATTATGACGGGGCTGAACATTGAAGCTTTCTTT.

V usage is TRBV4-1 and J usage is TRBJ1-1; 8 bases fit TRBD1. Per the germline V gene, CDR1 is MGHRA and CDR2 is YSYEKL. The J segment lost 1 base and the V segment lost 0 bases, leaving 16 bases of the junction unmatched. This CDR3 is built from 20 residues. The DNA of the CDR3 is TGCGCCAGCAGCCAAGATTTCGTAGGGGCAGGGGGCCTAAGGAACACTGAAGCTTTCTTT. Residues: CASSQDFVGAGGLRNTEAFF.

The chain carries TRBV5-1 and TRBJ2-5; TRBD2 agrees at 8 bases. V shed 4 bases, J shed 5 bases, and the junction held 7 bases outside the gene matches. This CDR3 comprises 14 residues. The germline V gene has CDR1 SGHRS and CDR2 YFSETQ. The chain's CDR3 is CASSPSAGGETQYF. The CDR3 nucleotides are TGCGCCAGCAGCCCCTCGGCGGGAGGCGAGACCCAGTACTTC.

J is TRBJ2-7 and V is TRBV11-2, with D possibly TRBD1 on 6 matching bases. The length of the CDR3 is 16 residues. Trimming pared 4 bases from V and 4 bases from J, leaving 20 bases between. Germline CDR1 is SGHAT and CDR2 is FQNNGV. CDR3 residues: CASSWLGQPSAYEQYF. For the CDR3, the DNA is TGTGCCAGCAGCTGGCTAGGACAGCCGTCCGCATACGAGCAGTACTTC.

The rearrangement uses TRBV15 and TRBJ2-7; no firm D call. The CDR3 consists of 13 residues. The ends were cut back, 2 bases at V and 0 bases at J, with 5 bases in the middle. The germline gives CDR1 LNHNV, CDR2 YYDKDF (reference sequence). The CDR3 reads CATSRISSYEQYF. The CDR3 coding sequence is TGTGCCACCAGCAGAATTAGCTCCTACGAGCAGTACTTC.

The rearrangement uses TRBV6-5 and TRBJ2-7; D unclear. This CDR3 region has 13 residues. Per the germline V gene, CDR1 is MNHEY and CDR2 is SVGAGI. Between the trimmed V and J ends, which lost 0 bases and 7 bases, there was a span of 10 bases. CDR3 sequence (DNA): TGTGCCAGCAGTTACTCCCTGGTGGAGGAGCAGTACTTC. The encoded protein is CASSYSLVEEQYF.

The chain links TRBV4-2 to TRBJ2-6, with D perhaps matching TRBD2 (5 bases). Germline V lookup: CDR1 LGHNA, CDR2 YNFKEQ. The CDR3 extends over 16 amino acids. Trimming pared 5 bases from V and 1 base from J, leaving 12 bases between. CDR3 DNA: TGTGCCAGCAGCACCAAAGCGGTTTCTGGGGCCAACGTCCTGACTTTC. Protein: CASSTKAVSGANVLTF.

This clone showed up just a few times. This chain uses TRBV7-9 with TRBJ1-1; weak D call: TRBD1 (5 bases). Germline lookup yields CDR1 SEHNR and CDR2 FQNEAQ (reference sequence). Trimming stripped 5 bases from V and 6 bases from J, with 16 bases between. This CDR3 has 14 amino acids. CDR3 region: CASSAVFGDSEAFF. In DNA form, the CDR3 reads TGTGCCAGCAGCGCAGTGTTCGGGGACTCTGAAGCTTTCTTT.

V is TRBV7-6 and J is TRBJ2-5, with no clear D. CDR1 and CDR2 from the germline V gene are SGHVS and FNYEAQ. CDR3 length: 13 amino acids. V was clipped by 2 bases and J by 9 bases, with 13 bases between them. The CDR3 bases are TGTGCCAGCAGCTTATCTGGGCGCGTGGCCCAGTACTTC. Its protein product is CASSLSGRVAQYF.

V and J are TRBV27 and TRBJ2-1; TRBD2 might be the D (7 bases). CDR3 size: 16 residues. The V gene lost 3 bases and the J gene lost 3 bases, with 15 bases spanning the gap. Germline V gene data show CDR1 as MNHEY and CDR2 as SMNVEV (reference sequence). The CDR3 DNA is TGTGCCAGCAGTTTCTGGGAGGGGGAGGGCTACAATGAGCAGTTCTTC. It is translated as CASSFWEGEGYNEQFF.

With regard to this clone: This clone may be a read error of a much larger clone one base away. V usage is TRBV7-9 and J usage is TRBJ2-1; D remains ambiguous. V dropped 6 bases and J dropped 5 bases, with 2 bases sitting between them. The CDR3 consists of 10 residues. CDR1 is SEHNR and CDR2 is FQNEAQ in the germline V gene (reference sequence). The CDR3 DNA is TGTGCCAGCAGTGACAATGAGCAGTTCTTC. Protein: CASSDNEQFF.

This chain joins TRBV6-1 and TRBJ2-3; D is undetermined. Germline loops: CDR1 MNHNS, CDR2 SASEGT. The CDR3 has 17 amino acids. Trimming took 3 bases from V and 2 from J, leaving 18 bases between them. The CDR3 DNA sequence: TGTGCCAGCAGTGAGCCGAAGAGTCGGGCCCTCACAGATACGCAGTATTTT. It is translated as CASSEPKSRALTDTQYF.

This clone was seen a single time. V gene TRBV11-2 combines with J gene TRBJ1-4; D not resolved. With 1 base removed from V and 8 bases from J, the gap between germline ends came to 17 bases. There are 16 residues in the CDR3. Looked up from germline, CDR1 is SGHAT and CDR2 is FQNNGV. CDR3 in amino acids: CASSLGGQFLGEKLFF. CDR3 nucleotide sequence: TGTGCCAGCAGCTTAGGCGGGCAGTTTCTGGGGGAAAAACTGTTTTTT.

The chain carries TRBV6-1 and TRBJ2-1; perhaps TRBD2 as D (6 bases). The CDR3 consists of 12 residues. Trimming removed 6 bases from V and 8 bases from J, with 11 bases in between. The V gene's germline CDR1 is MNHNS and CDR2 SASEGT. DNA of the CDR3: TGTGCCAGCAGGCTGGAGGGGTATGAGCAGTTCTTC. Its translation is CASRLEGYEQFF.

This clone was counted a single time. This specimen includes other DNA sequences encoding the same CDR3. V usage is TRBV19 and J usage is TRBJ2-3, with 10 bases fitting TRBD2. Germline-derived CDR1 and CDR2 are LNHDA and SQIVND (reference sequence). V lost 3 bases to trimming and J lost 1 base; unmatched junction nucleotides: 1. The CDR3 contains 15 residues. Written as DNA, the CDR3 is TGTGCCAGTAGTATTGGGACTAGCGGCACAGATACGCAGTATTTT. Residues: CASSIGTSGTDTQYF.

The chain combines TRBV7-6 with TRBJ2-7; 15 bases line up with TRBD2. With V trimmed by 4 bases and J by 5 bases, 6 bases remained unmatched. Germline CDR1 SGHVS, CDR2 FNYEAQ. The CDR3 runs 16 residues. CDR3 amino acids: CASSSRTSGRADEQYF. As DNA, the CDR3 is TGTGCCAGCAGCTCCCGGACTAGCGGGAGGGCAGACGAGCAGTACTTC.

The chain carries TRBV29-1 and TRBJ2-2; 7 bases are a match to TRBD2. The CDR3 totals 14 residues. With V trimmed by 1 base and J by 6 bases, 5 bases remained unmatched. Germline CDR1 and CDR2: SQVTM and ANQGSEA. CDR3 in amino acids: CSVEGLAGPGELFF. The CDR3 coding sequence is TGCAGCGTTGAAGGACTAGCAGGGCCCGGGGAGCTGTTTTTT.

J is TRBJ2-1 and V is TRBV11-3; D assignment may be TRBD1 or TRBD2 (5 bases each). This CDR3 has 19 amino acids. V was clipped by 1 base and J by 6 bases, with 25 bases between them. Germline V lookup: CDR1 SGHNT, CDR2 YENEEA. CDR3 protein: CASSLAAGFGAQFINEQFF. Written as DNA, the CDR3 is TGTGCCAGCAGCTTAGCGGCCGGCTTCGGGGCACAGTTCATCAATGAGCAGTTCTTC.

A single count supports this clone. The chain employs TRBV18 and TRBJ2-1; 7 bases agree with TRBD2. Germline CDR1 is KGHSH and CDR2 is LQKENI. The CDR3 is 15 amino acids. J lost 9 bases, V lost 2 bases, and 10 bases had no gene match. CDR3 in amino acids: CASSPSGGGVGEQFF. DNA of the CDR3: TGTGCCAGCTCACCATCGGGAGGCGGCGTGGGTGAGCAGTTCTTC.

The CDR3 nucleotides read TGTGCCAGCAGCGCAACCGGGACAGGGGCCTACGAGCAGTACTTC. Protein sequence: CASSATGTGAYEQYF. The J gene is TRBJ2-7, the V gene TRBV7-8; TRBD1 agrees at 10 bases. There are 15 residues in the CDR3. The V and J ends lost 5 bases and 2 bases, in that order; junction bases with no gene match: 6. CDR1 SGHVS and CDR2 FQNEAQ come from the germline V gene. The entire variable domain, with the rest obtained from reference TRBV7-8 and TRBJ2-7, is as follows: GAGVSQSPRYKVAKRGQDVALRCDPISGHVSLFWYQQALGQGPEFLTYFQNEAQLDKSGLPSDRFFAERPEGSVSTLKIQRTQQEDSAVYLCASSATGTGAYEQYFGPGTRLTVT.

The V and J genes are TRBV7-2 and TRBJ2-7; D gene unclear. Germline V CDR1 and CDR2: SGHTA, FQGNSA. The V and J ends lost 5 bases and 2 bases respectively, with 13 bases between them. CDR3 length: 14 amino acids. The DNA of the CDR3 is TGTGCCAGCAGCCTCGGAGTGGGCACCTACGAGCAGTACTTC. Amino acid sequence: CASSLGVGTYEQYF.

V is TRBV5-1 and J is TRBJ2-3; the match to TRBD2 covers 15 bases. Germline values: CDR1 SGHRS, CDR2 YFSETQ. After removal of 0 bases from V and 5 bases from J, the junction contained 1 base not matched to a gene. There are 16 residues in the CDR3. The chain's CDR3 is CASSLGTSGRGDTQYF. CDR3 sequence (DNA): TGCGCCAGCAGCTTGGGGACTAGCGGGAGGGGAGATACGCAGTATTTT.

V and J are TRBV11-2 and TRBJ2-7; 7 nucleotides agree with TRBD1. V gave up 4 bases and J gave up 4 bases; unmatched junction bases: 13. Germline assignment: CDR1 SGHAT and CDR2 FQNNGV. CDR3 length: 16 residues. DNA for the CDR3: TGTGCCAGCAGCTCAATTACCGGGACAGAAAGTTACGAGCAGTACTTC. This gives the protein CASSSITGTESYEQYF.

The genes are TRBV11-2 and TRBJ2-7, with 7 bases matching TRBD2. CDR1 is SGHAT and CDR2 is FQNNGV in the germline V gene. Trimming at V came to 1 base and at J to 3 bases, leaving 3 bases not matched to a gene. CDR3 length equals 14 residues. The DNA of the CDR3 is TGTGCCAGCAGCTTAGGCGGGAGAGTCTACGAGCAGTACTTC. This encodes CASSLGGRVYEQYF. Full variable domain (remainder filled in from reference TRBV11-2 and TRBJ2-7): EAGVAQSPRYKIIEKRQSVAFWCNPISGHATLYWYQQILGQGPKLLIQFQNNGVVDDSQLPKDRFSAERLKGVDSTLKIQPAKLEDSAVYLCASSLGGRVYEQYFGPGTRLTVT.

CDR3 DNA sequence: TGTGCCAGCAGTGACAACAGGGGATACTATGGCTACACCTTC. It translates to CASSDNRGYYGYTF. The chain carries TRBV6-1 and TRBJ1-2; TRBD1 matches at 7 bases. Germline assignment: CDR1 MNHNS and CDR2 SASEGT. J lost 3 bases, V lost 3 bases, and 4 bases had no gene match. The CDR3 length is 14 residues.

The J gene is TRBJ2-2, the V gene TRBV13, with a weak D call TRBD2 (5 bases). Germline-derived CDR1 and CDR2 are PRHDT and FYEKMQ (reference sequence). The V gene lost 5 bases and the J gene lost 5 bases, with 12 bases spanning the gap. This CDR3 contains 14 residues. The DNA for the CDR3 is TGTGCCAGCAGCCTACCCGGACTTACCGGGGAGCTGTTTTTT. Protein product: CASSLPGLTGELFF.

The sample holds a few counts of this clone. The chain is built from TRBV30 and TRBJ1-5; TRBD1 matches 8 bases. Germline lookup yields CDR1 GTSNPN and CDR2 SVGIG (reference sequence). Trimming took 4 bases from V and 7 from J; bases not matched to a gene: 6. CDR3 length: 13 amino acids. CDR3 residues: CAWKGTGLQPQHF. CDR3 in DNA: TGTGCCTGGAAAGGGACAGGACTCCAGCCCCAGCATTTT.

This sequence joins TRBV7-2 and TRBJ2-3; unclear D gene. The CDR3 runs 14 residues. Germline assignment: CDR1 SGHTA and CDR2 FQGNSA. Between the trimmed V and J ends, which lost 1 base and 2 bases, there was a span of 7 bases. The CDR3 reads CASSLGSLTDTQYF. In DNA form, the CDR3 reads TGTGCCAGCAGCTTAGGGTCCCTCACAGATACGCAGTATTTT.

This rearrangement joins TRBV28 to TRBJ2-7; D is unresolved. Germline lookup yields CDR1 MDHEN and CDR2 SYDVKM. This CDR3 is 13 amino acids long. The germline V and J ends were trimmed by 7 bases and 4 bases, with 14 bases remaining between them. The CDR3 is CASTPRTEYEQYF. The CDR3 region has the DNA TGTGCCAGCACGCCGCGGACGGAGTACGAGCAGTACTTC.

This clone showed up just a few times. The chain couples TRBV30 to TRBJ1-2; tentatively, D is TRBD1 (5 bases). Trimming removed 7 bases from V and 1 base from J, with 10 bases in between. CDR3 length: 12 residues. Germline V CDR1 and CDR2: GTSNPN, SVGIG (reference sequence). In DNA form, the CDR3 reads TGTGCCTCCATAGACAGTAACTATGGCTACACCTTC. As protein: CASIDSNYGYTF.